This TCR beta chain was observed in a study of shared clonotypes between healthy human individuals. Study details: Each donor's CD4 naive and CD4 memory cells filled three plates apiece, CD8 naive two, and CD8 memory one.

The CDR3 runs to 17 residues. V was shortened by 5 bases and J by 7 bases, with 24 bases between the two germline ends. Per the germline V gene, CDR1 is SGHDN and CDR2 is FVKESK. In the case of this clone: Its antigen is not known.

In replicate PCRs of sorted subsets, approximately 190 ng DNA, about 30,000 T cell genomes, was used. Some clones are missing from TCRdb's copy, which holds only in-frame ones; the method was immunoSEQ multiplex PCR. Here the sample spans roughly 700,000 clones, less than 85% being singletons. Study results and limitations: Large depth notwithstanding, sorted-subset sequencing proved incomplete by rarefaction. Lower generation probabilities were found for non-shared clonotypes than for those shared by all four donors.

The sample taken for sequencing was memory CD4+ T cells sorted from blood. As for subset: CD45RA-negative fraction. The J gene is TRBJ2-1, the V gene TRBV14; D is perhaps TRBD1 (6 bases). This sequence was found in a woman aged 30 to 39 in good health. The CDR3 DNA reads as TGTGCCAGCAGCGATCATTTTATACGGGACATAAAAAATGAGCAGTTCTTC. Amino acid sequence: CASSDHFIRDIKNEQFF.